Following are 25 T cell receptor beta chains from one sample sequenced in a study of vaccination and CD4 T cells after COVID-19. The treatment here: approximately nine-day PBMC culture with coronavirus spike peptide pools or control peptides (ViraFEST assay). Oncomine TCR Beta short-read sequencing was applied to DNA from cultured CD4+ T cells. MiXCR was run by TCRdb on the PCR reads, yielding one entry per CDR3 protein. The sample consists of 25,000 to 30,000 distinct CDR3 sequences, around 50% of them appearing once. Their cognate antigens are unknown. Material: CD4+ T cells from blood, cultured in vitro, obtained before SARS-CoV-2 vaccination. These receptors were collected from a human donor who received a COVID-19 vaccine.

The chain recombines TRBV6-5 with TRBJ2-3, with D hard to call. V was pared by 0 bases and J by 6 bases, with 7 bases between. The CDR3 totals 13 residues. The germline CDR1 and CDR2 sequences are MNHEY and SVGAGI. This CDR3 is CASSYSTADTQYF. The CDR3, as DNA: TGTGCCAGCAGTTACTCGACCGCGGATACGCAGTATTTT.

This clonotype appeared a few times. The chain combines TRBV12-3 or TRBV12-4 with TRBJ2-3; the match to TRBD2 covers 13 bases. The length of the CDR3 is 17 residues. The V gene end was trimmed by 2 bases and the J gene end by 2 bases; junction bases not matched to a gene: 4. The CDR3 spells CASSLLTSGGFTDTQYF. The CDR3 nucleotides are TGTGCCAGCAGTTTATTGACTAGCGGGGGGTTCACAGATACGCAGTATTTT.

The chain is built from TRBV25-1 and TRBJ1-2, with D unresolved. V was pared by 3 bases and J by 1 base, with 15 bases between. Germline CDR1 reads MGHDK; CDR2 reads SYGVNS. The CDR3 is 16 amino acids. CDR3 residues: CASSDSGSPINYGYTF. The CDR3 DNA reads as TGTGCCAGCAGTGACTCGGGCAGCCCAATTAACTATGGCTACACCTTC.

This chain connects TRBV15 to TRBJ1-5, with D perhaps TRBD1 (5 bases). The germline V gene encodes CDR1 LNHNV and CDR2 YYDKDF (reference sequence). The V end lost 3 bases, the J end lost 7 bases, and 13 bases lay between the germline ends. The CDR3 totals 14 residues. The CDR3 DNA sequence: TGTGCCACCAGCAGGCAACTAAGGGGCCAGCCCCAGCATTTT. Encoded protein: CATSRQLRGQPQHF.

V is TRBV7-8 and J is TRBJ2-1; D gene unclear. Per the germline V gene, CDR1 is SGHVS and CDR2 is FQNEAQ. Trimming pared 1 base from V and 6 bases from J, leaving 10 bases between. This CDR3 contains 14 residues. CDR3 nucleotide sequence: TGTGCCAGCAGCTTAGTCATCTCGAGCAATGAGCAGTTCTTC. Protein: CASSLVISSNEQFF.

This clonotype was seen more than once but under ten times. The V call is TRBV6-1, the J call TRBJ1-1; D remains ambiguous. This CDR3 is built from 13 residues. Germline lookup yields CDR1 MNHNS and CDR2 SASEGT. V dropped 3 bases and J dropped 1 base, with 6 bases sitting between them. The CDR3 DNA reads as TGTGCCAGCAGTGACCGCCGGAACACTGAAGCTTTCTTT. Encoded protein: CASSDRRNTEAFF.

The chain employs TRBV7-8 and TRBJ2-1; TRBD2 agrees at 8 bases. The V segment lost 4 bases and the J segment 0 bases; nucleotides outside the gene matches: 5. The CDR3 consists of 16 residues. The germline gives CDR1 SGHVS, CDR2 FQNEAQ. In DNA, the CDR3 is TGTGCCAGCAGCTCTAGCGGGTACATCTCCTACAATGAGCAGTTCTTC. Protein product: CASSSSGYISYNEQFF.

The chain joins TRBV21-1 to TRBJ1-2; no check of the table's D call, TRBD1, against the DNA was made. TRBV21-1 is a listed pseudogene. CDR3 length: 16 amino acids. CDR3 bases: TGTGCCAGCAGTACAGGGAGGCCTAAGATTGACTATGGCTACACCTTC. Translating gives CASSTGRPKIDYGYTF.

This clonotype was seen only a few times. The V gene is TRBV2, the J gene TRBJ1-2; 8 bases map to TRBD1. Germline V gives CDR1 SNHLY, CDR2 FYNNEI. The CDR3 extends over 14 amino acids. The V gene end was trimmed by 0 bases and the J gene end by 8 bases; junction bases not matched to a gene: 5. The CDR3 coding sequence is TGTGCCAGCAGTGAAGCCAGGACAGGGACGGGCTACACCTTC. Translation: CASSEARTGTGYTF.

The sample holds a few counts of this clonotype. V usage is TRBV19 and J usage is TRBJ1-5; no firm D call. V dropped 5 bases and J dropped 6 bases, with 8 bases sitting between them. The length of the CDR3 is 12 residues. CDR1 is LNHDA and CDR2 is SQIVND in the germline V gene (reference sequence). This CDR3 reads CASSVRGQPQHF. Here the CDR3 DNA reads TGTGCCAGTAGTGTTAGAGGTCAGCCCCAGCATTTT.

Only a few counts were recorded for this clonotype. This chain links TRBV15 with TRBJ1-2; TRBD1 matches 10 bases. V gave up 3 bases and J gave up 7 bases; unmatched junction bases: 11. CDR3 length: 16 residues. From germline, CDR1 is LNHNV and CDR2 YYDKDF (reference sequence). The CDR3: CATSRHFGTGVSGYTF. In nucleotides, the CDR3 is TGTGCCACCAGCAGGCACTTTGGGACAGGGGTTTCTGGCTACACCTTC.

The V call is TRBV6-1, the J call TRBJ1-5; D uncertain. V lost 7 bases and J lost 1, with 5 bases in between. Germline assignment: CDR1 MNHNS and CDR2 SASEGT. The CDR3 has 12 residues. The CDR3 loop reads CASKDSNQPQHF. The CDR3 region has the DNA TGTGCCAGCAAGGACAGCAATCAGCCCCAGCATTTT.

J is TRBJ2-2 and V is TRBV19, with D perhaps TRBD2 (5 bases). V lost 8 bases and J 2 bases, leaving 9 bases between the germline ends. In germline, CDR1 is LNHDA, CDR2 SQIVND (reference sequence). CDR3 length: 13 residues. CDR3 amino acids: CASGGLNTGELFF. The CDR3 DNA is TGTGCCAGTGGCGGACTTAACACCGGGGAGCTGTTTTTT.

The chain combines TRBV5-1 with TRBJ1-2; a weak D match, TRBD1 (6 bases). V lost 7 bases and J lost 1, with 8 bases in between. Germline V gene sequence: CDR1 SGHRS, CDR2 YFSETQ. The CDR3 is 12 amino acids. This CDR3 is CASADSNYGYTF. DNA for the CDR3: TGCGCCAGCGCGGACAGTAACTATGGCTACACCTTC. Variable domain in full (rest from reference TRBV5-1 and TRBJ1-2): KAGVTQTPRYLIKTRGQQVTLSCSPISGHRSVSWYQQTPGQGLQFLFEYFSETQRNKGNFPGRFSGRQFSNSRSEMNVSTLELGDSALYLCASADSNYGYTFGSGTRLTVV.

This sequence joins TRBV14 and TRBJ1-6; 11 positions match TRBD1. The CDR3 sequence is 15 residues long. J lost 9 bases, V lost 4 bases, and 5 bases had no gene match. Germline CDR1 SGHDN, CDR2 FVKESK. CDR3 residues: CASSPGQGAISPLHF. The CDR3 DNA follows: TGTGCCAGCAGCCCTGGACAGGGGGCGATTTCACCCCTCCACTTT.

This sequence joins TRBV30 and TRBJ1-2, with D possibly matching TRBD1 (5 bases). Germline CDR1 is GTSNPN and CDR2 is SVGIG (reference sequence). The germline V and J ends were trimmed by 6 bases and 6 bases, with 20 bases remaining between them. This CDR3 region has 14 residues. The CDR3 here is CACPGRISHDGYTF. The CDR3 DNA is TGTGCCTGTCCGGGACGGATTTCACATGATGGCTACACCTTC.

J is TRBJ1-2 and V is TRBV19; D uncertain. V lost 6 bases, J lost 0 bases, and 14 bases lay in between. CDR3 length equals 15 residues. The V gene's germline CDR1 is LNHDA and CDR2 SQIVND (reference sequence). The CDR3 loop is CASSISLNTNYGYTF. As DNA, the CDR3 is TGTGCCAGTAGCATCAGCCTAAATACTAACTATGGCTACACCTTC.

This chain connects TRBV5-5 to TRBJ1-4; perhaps TRBD1 as D (6 bases). Per germline, CDR1 SGHKS and CDR2 YYEKEE (reference sequence). The CDR3 length is 13 residues. Trimming removed 4 bases at V and 6 bases at J, with 10 bases between. In DNA form, the CDR3 reads TGTGCCAGCAGCCTGAACAGGGATGAAAAACTGTTTTTT. This codes for CASSLNRDEKLFF.

In its sample, this clonotype was seen a few times. This rearrangement joins TRBV5-6 to TRBJ2-5, with unresolved D. Germline V CDR1 and CDR2: SGHDT, YYEEEE. The CDR3 length is 15 residues. Trimming cost V 3 bases and J 5 bases, with 17 bases left between them. CDR3 region: CASSSPGRIGETQYF. For the CDR3, the DNA is TGTGCCAGCAGCTCGCCGGGTAGGATAGGCGAGACCCAGTACTTC.

The V gene is TRBV20-1, the J gene TRBJ1-2; the match to TRBD1 covers 10 bases. This CDR3 spans 18 amino acids. V lost 2 bases to trimming and J lost 4 bases; unmatched junction nucleotides: 16. Germline V lookup: CDR1 DFQATT, CDR2 SNEGSKA (reference sequence). In DNA, the CDR3 is TGCAGTGCTAGATCGATTCCTGGGCCGGACAGGGGGTTCTATGGCTACACCTTC. Translation: CSARSIPGPDRGFYGYTF.

The chain couples TRBV19 to TRBJ2-2, with D possibly being TRBD2 (6 bases). The V gene lost 5 bases and the J gene lost 5 bases, with 12 bases spanning the gap. Germline V gene lookup returns CDR1 LNHDA and CDR2 SQIVND (reference sequence). The CDR3 totals 14 residues. The CDR3 coding sequence is TGTGCCAGTAGTGTAAAGGGAGGAACCGGGGAGCTGTTTTTT. This codes for CASSVKGGTGELFF. The variable domain in full, completed from reference TRBV19 and TRBJ2-2, reads DGGITQSPKYLFRKEGQNVTLSCEQNLNHDAMYWYRQDPGQGLRLIYYSQIVNDFQKGDIAEGYSVSREKKESFPLTVTSAQKNPTAFYLCASSVKGGTGELFFGEGSRLTVL.

CDR3 sequence reads: CASSLLRDGNTGELFF. The CDR3 nucleotides are TGCGCCAGCAGCTTGCTCCGGGACGGGAACACCGGGGAGCTGTTTTTT. This chain links TRBV5-1 with TRBJ2-2, with D tentatively TRBD1 or TRBD2 (5 bases each). Germline assignment: CDR1 SGHRS and CDR2 YFSETQ. CDR3 size: 16 residues. V lost 1 base, J lost 1 base, and 11 bases lay in between.

In nucleotides, the CDR3 is TGTGCCAGTAGTATGACAGGGGGCGCGCGGCAGCCCCAGCATTTT. Its translation is CASSMTGGARQPQHF. The genes are TRBV19 and TRBJ1-5; 10 bases map to TRBD1. Trimming took 3 bases from V and 7 from J; bases not matched to a gene: 6. The germline gives CDR1 LNHDA, CDR2 SQIVND (reference sequence). This CDR3 contains 15 residues.

A few counts support this clonotype. The chain carries TRBV7-9 and TRBJ1-2; a weak D match, TRBD1 (6 bases). Germline V CDR1 and CDR2: SEHNR, FQNEAQ (reference sequence). The CDR3 loop spans 13 amino acids. V was shortened by 3 bases and J by 2 bases, with 7 bases between the two germline ends. The DNA for the CDR3 is TGTGCCAGCAGCTTCAGGGGAAACTATGGCTACACCTTC. It codes for CASSFRGNYGYTF.

This clonotype was picked up a small number of times. The chain employs TRBV20-1 and TRBJ1-1, with a possible D match to TRBD1 (5 bases). CDR1 is DFQATT, CDR2 SNEGSKA, per germline (reference sequence). This CDR3 comprises 13 residues. V was clipped by 4 bases and J by 11 bases, with 20 bases between them. The CDR3 sequence: CSAKTFRGAGAFF. The CDR3 region has the DNA TGCAGTGCTAAGACTTTTCGGGGCGCCGGGGCTTTCTTT.